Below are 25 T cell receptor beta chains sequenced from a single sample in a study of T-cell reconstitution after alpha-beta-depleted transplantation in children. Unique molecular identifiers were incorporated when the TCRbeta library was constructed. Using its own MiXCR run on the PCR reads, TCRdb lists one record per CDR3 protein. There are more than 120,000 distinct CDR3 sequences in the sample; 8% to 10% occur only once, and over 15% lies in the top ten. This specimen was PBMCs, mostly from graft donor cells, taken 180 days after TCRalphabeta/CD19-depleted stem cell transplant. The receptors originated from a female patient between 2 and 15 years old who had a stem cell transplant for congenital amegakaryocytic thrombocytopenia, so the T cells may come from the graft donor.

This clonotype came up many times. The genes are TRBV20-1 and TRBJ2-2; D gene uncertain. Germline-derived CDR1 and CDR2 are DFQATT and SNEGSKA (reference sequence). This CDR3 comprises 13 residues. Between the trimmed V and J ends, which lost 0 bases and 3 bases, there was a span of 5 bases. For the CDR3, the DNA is TGCAGTGCTAGAGATGGGGACACCGGGGAGCTGTTTTTT. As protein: CSARDGDTGELFF.

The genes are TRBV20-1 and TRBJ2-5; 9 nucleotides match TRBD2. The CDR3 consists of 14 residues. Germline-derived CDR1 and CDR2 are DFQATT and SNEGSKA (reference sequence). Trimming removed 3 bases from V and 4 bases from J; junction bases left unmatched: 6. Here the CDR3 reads CSASSGRMGETQYF. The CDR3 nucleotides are TGCAGTGCTAGTAGCGGGAGAATGGGAGAGACCCAGTACTTC.

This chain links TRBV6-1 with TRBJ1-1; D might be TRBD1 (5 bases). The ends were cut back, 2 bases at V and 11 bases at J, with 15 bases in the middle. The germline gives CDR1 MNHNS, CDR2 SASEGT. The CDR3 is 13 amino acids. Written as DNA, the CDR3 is TGTGCCAGCAGTGAATCCCGACGGGGCCGGGCTTTCTTT. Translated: CASSESRRGRAFF.

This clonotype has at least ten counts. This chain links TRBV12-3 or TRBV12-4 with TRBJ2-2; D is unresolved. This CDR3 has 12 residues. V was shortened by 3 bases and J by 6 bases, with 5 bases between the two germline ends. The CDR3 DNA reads TGTGCCAGCAGTTTCGAACCCGGGGAGCTGTTTTTT. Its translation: CASSFEPGELFF.

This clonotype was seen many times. CDR3 nucleotide sequence: TGTGCCAGCAGTTTAGGGATGACAGGGGGTAAAGGTCAGTACTACGAGCAGTACTTC. The encoded protein is CASSLGMTGGKGQYYEQYF. The chain links TRBV28 to TRBJ2-7, with 9 positions matching TRBD1. With V trimmed by 2 bases and J by 3 bases, 17 bases remained unmatched. Germline loops: CDR1 MDHEN, CDR2 SYDVKM. The CDR3 runs to 19 residues.

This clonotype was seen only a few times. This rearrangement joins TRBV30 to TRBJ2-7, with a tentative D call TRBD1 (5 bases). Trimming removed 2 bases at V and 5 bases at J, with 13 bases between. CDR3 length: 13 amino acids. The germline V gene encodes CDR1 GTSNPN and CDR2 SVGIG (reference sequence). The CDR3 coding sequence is TGTGCCTGGAGTACAGGCCTGCCCGACGAGCAGTACTTC. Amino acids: CAWSTGLPDEQYF.

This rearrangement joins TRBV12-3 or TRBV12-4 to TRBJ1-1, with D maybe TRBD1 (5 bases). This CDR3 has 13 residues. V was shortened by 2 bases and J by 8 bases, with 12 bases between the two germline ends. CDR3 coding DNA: TGTGCCAGCAGTTTAAGGGGAGATAGGGAAGCTTTCTTT. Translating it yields CASSLRGDREAFF.

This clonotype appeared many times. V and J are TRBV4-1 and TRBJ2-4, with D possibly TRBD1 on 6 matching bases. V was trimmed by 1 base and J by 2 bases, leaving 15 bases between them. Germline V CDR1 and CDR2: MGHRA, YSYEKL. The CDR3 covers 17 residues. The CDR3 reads CASSQVWTRGSKNIQYF. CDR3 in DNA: TGCGCCAGCAGCCAAGTTTGGACGAGGGGGTCCAAAAACATTCAGTACTTC.

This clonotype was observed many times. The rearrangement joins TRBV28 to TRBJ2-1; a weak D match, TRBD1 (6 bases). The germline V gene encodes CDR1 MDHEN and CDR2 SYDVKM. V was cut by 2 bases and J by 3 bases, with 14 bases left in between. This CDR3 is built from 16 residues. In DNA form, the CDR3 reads TGTGCCAGCAGTTTACGTTCCTGGACAGACTACAATGAGCAGTTCTTC. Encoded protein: CASSLRSWTDYNEQFF.

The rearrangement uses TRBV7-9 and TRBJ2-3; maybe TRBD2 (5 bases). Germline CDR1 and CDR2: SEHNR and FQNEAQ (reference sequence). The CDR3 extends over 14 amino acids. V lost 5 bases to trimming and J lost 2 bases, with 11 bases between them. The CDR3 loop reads CASSPGINTDTQYF. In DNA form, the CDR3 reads TGTGCCAGCAGCCCCGGGATCAACACAGATACGCAGTATTTT.

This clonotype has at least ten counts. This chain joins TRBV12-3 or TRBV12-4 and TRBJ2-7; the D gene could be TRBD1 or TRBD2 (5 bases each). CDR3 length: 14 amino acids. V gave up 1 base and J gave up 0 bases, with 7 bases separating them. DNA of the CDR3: TGTGCCAGCAGTTTAGGGGGGAGCTCCTACGAGCAGTACTTC. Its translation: CASSLGGSSYEQYF.

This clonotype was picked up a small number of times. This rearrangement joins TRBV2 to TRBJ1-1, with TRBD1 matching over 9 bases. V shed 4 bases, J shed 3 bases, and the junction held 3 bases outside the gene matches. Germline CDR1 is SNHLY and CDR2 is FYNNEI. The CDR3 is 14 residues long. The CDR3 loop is CASSADRGHTEAFF. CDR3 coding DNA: TGTGCCAGCAGTGCGGACAGGGGACACACTGAAGCTTTCTTT.

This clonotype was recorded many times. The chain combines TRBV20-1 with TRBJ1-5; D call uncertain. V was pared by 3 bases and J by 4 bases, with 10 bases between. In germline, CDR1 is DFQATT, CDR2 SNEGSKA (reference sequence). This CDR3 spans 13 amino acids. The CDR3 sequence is CSASRQLNQPQHF. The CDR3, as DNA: TGCAGTGCTAGCCGCCAGCTTAATCAGCCCCAGCATTTT.

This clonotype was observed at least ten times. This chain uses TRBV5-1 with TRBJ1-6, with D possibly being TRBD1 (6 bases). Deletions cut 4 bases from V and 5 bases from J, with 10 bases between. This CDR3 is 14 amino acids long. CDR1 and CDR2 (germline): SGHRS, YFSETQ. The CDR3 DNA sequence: TGCGCCAGCAGCGAACAGGGAGATAATTCACCCCTCCACTTT. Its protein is CASSEQGDNSPLHF.

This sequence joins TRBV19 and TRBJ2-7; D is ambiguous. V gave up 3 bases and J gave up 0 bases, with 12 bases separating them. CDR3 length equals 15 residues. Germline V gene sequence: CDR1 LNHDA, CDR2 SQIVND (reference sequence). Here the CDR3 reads CASSIQVGYSYEQYF. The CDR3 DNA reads TGTGCCAGTAGTATCCAGGTTGGGTACTCCTACGAGCAGTACTTC.

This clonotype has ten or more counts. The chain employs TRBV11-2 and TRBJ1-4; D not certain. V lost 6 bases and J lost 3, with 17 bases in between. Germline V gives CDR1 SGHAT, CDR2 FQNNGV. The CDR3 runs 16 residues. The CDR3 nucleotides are TGTGCCAGCAGACAAGGCCGGGCCCCTGCTAATGAAAAACTGTTTTTT. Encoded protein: CASRQGRAPANEKLFF.

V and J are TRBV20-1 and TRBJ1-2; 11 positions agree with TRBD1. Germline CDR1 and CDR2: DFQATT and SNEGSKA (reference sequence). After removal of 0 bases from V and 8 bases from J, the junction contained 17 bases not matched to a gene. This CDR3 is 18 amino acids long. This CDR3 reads CSARDAVRTGGAAGGYTF. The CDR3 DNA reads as TGCAGTGCTAGAGATGCTGTCCGGACAGGGGGCGCAGCCGGGGGCTACACCTTC.

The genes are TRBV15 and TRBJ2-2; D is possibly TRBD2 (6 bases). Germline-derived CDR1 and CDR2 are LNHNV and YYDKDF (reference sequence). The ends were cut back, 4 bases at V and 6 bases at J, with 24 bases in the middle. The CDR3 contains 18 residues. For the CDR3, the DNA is TGTGCCACCAGCACGAGCCCACGGAGGGCCCTGACGGCCGGGGAGCTGTTTTTT. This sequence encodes CATSTSPRRALTAGELFF.

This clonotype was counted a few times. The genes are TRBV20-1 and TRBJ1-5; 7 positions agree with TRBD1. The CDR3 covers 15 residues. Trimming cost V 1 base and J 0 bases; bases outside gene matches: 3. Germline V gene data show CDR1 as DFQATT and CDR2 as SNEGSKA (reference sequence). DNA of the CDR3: TGCAGTGCTAGAGCCGACAGGGATAGCAATCAGCCCCAGCATTTT. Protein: CSARADRDSNQPQHF.

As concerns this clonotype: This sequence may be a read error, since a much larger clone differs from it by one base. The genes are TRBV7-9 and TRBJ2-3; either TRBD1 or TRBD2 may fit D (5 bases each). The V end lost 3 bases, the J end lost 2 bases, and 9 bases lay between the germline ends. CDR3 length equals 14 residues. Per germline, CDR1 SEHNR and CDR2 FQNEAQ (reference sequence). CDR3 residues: CASSFSGTTDTQYF. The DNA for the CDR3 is TGTGCCAGCAGCTTCTCGGGGACCACAGATACGCAGTATTTT. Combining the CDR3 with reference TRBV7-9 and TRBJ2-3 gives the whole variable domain DTGVSQNPRHKITKRGQNVTFRCDPISEHNRLYWYRQTLGQGPEFLTYFQNEAQLEKSRLLSDRFSAERPKGSFSTLEIQRTEQGDSAMYLCASSFSGTTDTQYFGPGTRLTVL.

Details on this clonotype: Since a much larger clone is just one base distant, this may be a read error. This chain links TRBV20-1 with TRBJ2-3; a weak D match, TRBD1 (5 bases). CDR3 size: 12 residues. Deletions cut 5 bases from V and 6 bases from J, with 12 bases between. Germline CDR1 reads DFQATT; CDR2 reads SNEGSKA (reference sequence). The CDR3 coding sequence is TGCAGTGCTGCGACAGCCACGGATACGCAGTATTTT. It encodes CSAATATDTQYF.

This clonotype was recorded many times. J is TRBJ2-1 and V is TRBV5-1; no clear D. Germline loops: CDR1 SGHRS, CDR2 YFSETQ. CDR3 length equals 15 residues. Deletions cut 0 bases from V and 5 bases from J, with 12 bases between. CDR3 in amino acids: CASSLVRTTHNEQFF. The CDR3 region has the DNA TGCGCCAGCAGCTTGGTCCGGACGACACACAATGAGCAGTTCTTC. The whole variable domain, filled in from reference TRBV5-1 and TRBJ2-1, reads KAGVTQTPRYLIKTRGQQVTLSCSPISGHRSVSWYQQTPGQGLQFLFEYFSETQRNKGNFPGRFSGRQFSNSRSEMNVSTLELGDSALYLCASSLVRTTHNEQFFGPGTRLTVL.

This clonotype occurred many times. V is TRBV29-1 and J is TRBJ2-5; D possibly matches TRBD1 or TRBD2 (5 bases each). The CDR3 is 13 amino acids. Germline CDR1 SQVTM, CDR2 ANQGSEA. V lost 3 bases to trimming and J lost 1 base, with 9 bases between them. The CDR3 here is CSVEGDLQETQYF. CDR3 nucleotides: TGCAGCGTTGAGGGGGACCTCCAAGAGACCCAGTACTTC.

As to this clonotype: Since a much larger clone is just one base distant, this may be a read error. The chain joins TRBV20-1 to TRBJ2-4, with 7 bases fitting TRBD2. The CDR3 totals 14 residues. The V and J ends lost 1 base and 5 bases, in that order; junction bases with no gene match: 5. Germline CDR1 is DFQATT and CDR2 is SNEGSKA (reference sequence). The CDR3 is CSARGGGGQNIQYF. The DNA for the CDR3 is TGCAGTGCTAGAGGGGGGGGTGGCCAAAACATTCAGTACTTC.

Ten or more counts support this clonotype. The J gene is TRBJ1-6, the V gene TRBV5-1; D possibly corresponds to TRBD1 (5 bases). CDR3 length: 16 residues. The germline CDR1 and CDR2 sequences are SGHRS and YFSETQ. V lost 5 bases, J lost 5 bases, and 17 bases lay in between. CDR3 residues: CASSSGPGLNNSPLHF. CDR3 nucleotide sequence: TGCGCCAGCAGTTCCGGCCCGGGACTCAATAATTCACCCCTCCACTTT.